These 27 T cell receptor beta chains came from one sample sequenced in a study of blood T cell repertoires in COVID-19. The protocol was immunoSEQ multiplex PCR, while the TCRdb copy is restricted to in-frame clones and leaves out a portion. The table shows around 170,000 clones, with over 80% occurring only once. The material sequenced was peripheral blood. These receptors came from a woman aged 60-75 years with acute or convalescent COVID-19.

This clone came up a few times. This chain joins TRBV12-2 and TRBJ2-3; the D call TRBD2 from the table was never checked on the DNA. TRBV12-2 is a documented pseudogene. CDR3 length: 16 amino acids. CDR3 sequence reads: CASRLAPTRSTDTQYF. In DNA form, the CDR3 reads TGTGCAAGTCGCTTAGCTCCGACGAGGAGCACAGATACGCAGTATTTT.

This chain joins TRBV7-2 and TRBJ2-5, with TRBD2 matching 9 bases. CDR3 length: 17 residues. Germline V gene sequence: CDR1 SGHTA, CDR2 FQGNSA. The V gene end was trimmed by 4 bases and the J gene end by 2 bases; junction bases not matched to a gene: 11. Here the CDR3 DNA reads TGTGCCAGCAGCTCCTCCCTTTGGAGCGGGAGGCAAGAGACCCAGTACTTC. It is translated as CASSSSLWSGRQETQYF.

This chain uses TRBV15 with TRBJ2-5; 11 positions match TRBD2. The CDR3 is 17 residues long. Unmatched junction bases numbered 10, after V lost 1 base and J lost 6 bases. CDR1 is LNHNV and CDR2 is YYDKDF in the germline V gene (reference sequence). Here the CDR3 reads CATSRVGLAGGGKTQYF. The CDR3 DNA follows: TGTGCCACCAGCAGAGTTGGGCTAGCGGGGGGCGGGAAGACCCAGTACTTC.

Notes on this clone: Germline is not matched at one junction end, which may reflect a read error. The V call is TRBV3-1 (or the pseudogene TRBV3-2), the J call TRBJ2-3; a weak D match, TRBD1 (5 bases). This CDR3 has 12 amino acids. CDR1 is LGHDT and CDR2 is YNNKEL in the germline V gene (reference sequence). CDR3 loop: CASSQEGARPEF. For the CDR3, the DNA is TGTGCCAGCAGCCAAGAAGGGGCCCGACCCGAATTT.

This clone has just one count. The chain has TRBV7-2 and TRBJ2-7; 9 bases align to TRBD1. Trimming removed 5 bases from V and 3 bases from J; junction bases left unmatched: 8. The CDR3 is 15 residues long. Germline CDR1 is SGHTA and CDR2 is FQGNSA. CDR3 residues: CASSTPGQGNYEQYF. The CDR3 DNA reads TGTGCCAGCAGCACTCCGGGACAGGGTAACTACGAGCAGTACTTC.

In this sample, this clone turned up once. The gene calls are TRBV5-1 and TRBJ1-2, with 9 nucleotides matching TRBD1. This CDR3 spans 14 amino acids. Losses at the gene ends were 0 bases for V and 7 bases for J; bases not matched to a gene: 4. From germline, CDR1 is SGHRS and CDR2 YFSETQ. The CDR3 coding sequence is TGCGCCAGCAGCTTGGATGGACAGGGGAGTGGCTACACCTTC. It yields the protein CASSLDGQGSGYTF.

This sequence joins TRBV3-1 (or the pseudogene TRBV3-2) and TRBJ2-7; 14 bases fit TRBD2. Looked up from germline, CDR1 is LGHDT and CDR2 is YNNKEL (reference sequence). Trimming took 5 bases from V and 5 from J; bases not matched to a gene: 2. This CDR3 comprises 14 residues. CDR3 loop: CASSGTSGGHEQYF. DNA for the CDR3: TGTGCCAGCAGCGGGACTAGCGGGGGCCACGAGCAGTACTTC.

The gene calls are TRBV6-5 and TRBJ1-2; weak D call: TRBD1 (5 bases). V was trimmed by 1 base and J by 5 bases, leaving 14 bases between them. CDR1 MNHEY and CDR2 SVGAGI come from the germline V gene. The CDR3 covers 15 residues. The CDR3 region is CASSYYQGVAYGYTF. The CDR3 DNA follows: TGTGCCAGCAGTTACTACCAGGGTGTCGCTTATGGCTACACCTTC.

This chain connects TRBV6-5 to TRBJ2-7, with D possibly TRBD1 on 6 matching bases. The CDR3 is 15 amino acids. V was cut by 3 bases and J by 3 bases, with 15 bases left in between. Germline loops: CDR1 MNHEY, CDR2 SVGAGI. As DNA, the CDR3 is TGTGCCAGCAGTTATACGACAGGAGCTTTCTACGAGCAGTACTTC. Protein sequence: CASSYTTGAFYEQYF.

The chain carries TRBV25-1 and TRBJ1-2; D might be TRBD1 (5 bases). The germline V gene has CDR1 MGHDK and CDR2 SYGVNS. V was clipped by 3 bases and J by 4 bases, with 15 bases between them. The CDR3 is 15 residues long. Written as DNA, the CDR3 is TGTGCCAGCAGTGACGTGGGGGGATCGGGCTATGGCTACACCTTC. It encodes CASSDVGGSGYGYTF.

The CDR3 loop reads CASSATSKAETQYF. As DNA, the CDR3 is TGCGCCAGCAGCGCGACTAGCAAGGCGGAGACCCAGTACTTC. This chain connects TRBV5-1 to TRBJ2-5, with TRBD2 matching 7 bases. Trimming at V came to 4 bases and at J to 5 bases, leaving 8 bases not matched to a gene. CDR3 length: 14 residues. Germline CDR1 reads SGHRS; CDR2 reads YFSETQ.

This chain joins TRBV6-6 and TRBJ1-1; possible D gene TRBD1, 5 bases. Trimming removed 6 bases at V and 5 bases at J, with 13 bases between. This CDR3 is 13 amino acids long. Germline CDR1 is MNHNY and CDR2 is SVGAGI (reference sequence). The DNA for the CDR3 is TGTGCCAGCAGCCAGGAGGGGAGGACTGAAGCTTTCTTT. This encodes CASSQEGRTEAFF.

This rearrangement joins TRBV12-3 or TRBV12-4 to TRBJ1-3; 9 nucleotides line up with TRBD1. V lost 10 bases to trimming and J lost 1 base; unmatched junction nucleotides: 2. The CDR3 contains 13 residues. CDR3 region: CAIGTGSGNTIYF. In nucleotides, the CDR3 is TGTGCCATCGGGACAGGGTCTGGAAACACCATATATTTT.

This clone was detected once. The CDR3 region has the DNA TGTGCCAGCAGCCAAGCCCTCCGACAGGGTGGCGCCTATAATTCACCCCTCCACTTT. This sequence encodes CASSQALRQGGAYNSPLHF. The chain links TRBV3-1 (or the pseudogene TRBV3-2) to TRBJ1-6; 7 bases match TRBD1. CDR3 length: 19 residues. V lost 1 base, J lost 2 bases, and 11 bases stayed unmatched. The germline V gene has CDR1 LGHDT and CDR2 YNNKEL (reference sequence).

The chain is built from TRBV5-5 and TRBJ1-2; tentative D call: TRBD1 (5 bases). The germline V and J ends were trimmed by 0 bases and 2 bases, with 8 bases remaining between them. Germline assignment: CDR1 SGHKS and CDR2 YYEKEE (reference sequence). The CDR3 is made up of 14 amino acids. The DNA of the CDR3 is TGTGCCAGCAGCTTGGAGGCAGGGAACTATGGCTACACCTTC. As protein: CASSLEAGNYGYTF.

This chain uses TRBV7-3 with TRBJ2-3; 9 bases agree with TRBD2. The length of the CDR3 is 15 residues. The germline V gene has CDR1 SGHTA and CDR2 FQGTGA. The junction had 4 bases not matched to a gene; V was cut back by 1 base and J by 5 bases. The CDR3 DNA reads TGTGCCAGCAGCTTAATAGCGGGGGTGGAAGATACGCAGTATTTT. Its protein is CASSLIAGVEDTQYF.

The chain joins TRBV10-2 to TRBJ2-3, with D tentatively TRBD2 (7 bases). V was pared by 5 bases and J by 2 bases, with 17 bases between. Germline-derived CDR1 and CDR2 are WSHSY and SAAADI. This CDR3 has 16 amino acids. Here the CDR3 DNA reads TGCGCCAGCAGTCCAGATAGGGGGGGATACACAGATACGCAGTATTTT. It is translated as CASSPDRGGYTDTQYF.

The rearrangement uses TRBV7-8 and TRBJ2-3; TRBD1 aligns across 10 bases. CDR3 length: 16 amino acids. V shed 4 bases and J 5 bases; nucleotides not matched to a gene: 9. CDR1 SGHVS and CDR2 FQNEAQ come from the germline V gene. CDR3 in DNA: TGTGCCAGCAGCTCCCTGACAGGGGGCGCCATAGATACGCAGTATTTT. This gives the protein CASSSLTGGAIDTQYF.

This sequence joins TRBV19 and TRBJ1-1; D not resolved. V was cut by 0 bases and J by 11 bases, with 16 bases left in between. The germline V gene has CDR1 LNHDA and CDR2 SQIVND (reference sequence). This CDR3 is built from 14 residues. The CDR3 region is CASSIENVQTRAFF. The CDR3 nucleotides are TGTGCCAGTAGTATAGAGAATGTCCAAACTCGGGCTTTCTTT.

The chain carries TRBV4-1 and TRBJ2-7, with D possibly TRBD1 on 5 matching bases. Trimming pared 1 base from V and 2 bases from J, leaving 9 bases between. The CDR3 runs to 14 residues. CDR1 and CDR2 (germline): MGHRA, YSYEKL. CDR3 nucleotide sequence: TGCGCCAGCAGCCAAGGAGCAGGGACCTACGAGCAGTACTTC. As protein: CASSQGAGTYEQYF.

V is TRBV4-3 and J is TRBJ2-2; D is undetermined. Trimming removed 5 bases at V and 4 bases at J, with 17 bases between. The CDR3 contains 16 residues. Germline V gives CDR1 LGHNA, CDR2 YSLEER. The CDR3 region has the DNA TGCGCCAGCAGCTATTATACAGCCGATTCCACCGGGGAGCTGTTTTTT. Encoded protein: CASSYYTADSTGELFF.

This chain connects TRBV10-3 to TRBJ2-7, with 12 bases that match TRBD1. Trimming took 3 bases from V and 7 from J; bases not matched to a gene: 7. Per the germline V gene, CDR1 is ENHRY and CDR2 is SYGVKD. This CDR3 spans 15 amino acids. The DNA for the CDR3 is TGTGCCATCAGTGACTCGGGACAGGGGGCTGGGGAGCAGTACTTC. This gives the protein CAISDSGQGAGEQYF.

This chain links TRBV6-2 or TRBV6-3 with TRBJ1-2; possibly TRBD1 for D (5 bases). The CDR3 extends over 14 amino acids. Per the germline V gene, CDR1 is MNHEY and CDR2 is SVGEGT. The V end was cut by 6 bases, the J end by 5 bases, with 16 bases between. This chain's CDR3 is CASSTGTPPYGYTF. The CDR3 DNA is TGTGCCAGCAGCACCGGGACTCCGCCATATGGCTACACCTTC.

The chain joins TRBV15 to TRBJ2-3, with D possibly being TRBD2 (5 bases). CDR3 length: 17 amino acids. Trimming shortened V by 0 bases and J by 1 base, and 14 bases separated the two germline ends. Per germline, CDR1 LNHNV and CDR2 YYDKDF (reference sequence). The CDR3 here is CATSRDFSSWGTDTQYF. The DNA for the CDR3 is TGTGCCACCAGCAGAGATTTTTCTAGCTGGGGCACAGATACGCAGTATTTT.

The chain has TRBV20-1 and TRBJ2-3; TRBD2 matches 13 bases. This CDR3 has 19 amino acids. Losses at the gene ends were 3 bases for V and 3 bases for J; bases not matched to a gene: 15. The V gene's germline CDR1 is DFQATT and CDR2 SNEGSKA (reference sequence). CDR3 in amino acids: CSASPIVTSGGQGTDTQYF. The CDR3 nucleotides read TGCAGTGCTAGTCCTATTGTGACTAGCGGGGGGCAGGGAACAGATACGCAGTATTTT.

In DNA, the CDR3 is TGTGCCAGCAGCCCCTTGGAGGTTGGCAGCGATGAAAAACTGTTTTTT. Translated, it gives CASSPLEVGSDEKLFF. V and J are TRBV5-6 and TRBJ1-4; D is uncertain. V lost 4 bases, J lost 6 bases, and 19 bases lay in between. CDR3 length: 16 residues. Germline assignment: CDR1 SGHDT and CDR2 YYEEEE.

The rearrangement links TRBV3-1 (or the pseudogene TRBV3-2) to TRBJ2-7; 7 positions agree with TRBD1. The J segment lost 3 bases and the V segment lost 1 base, leaving 3 bases of the junction unmatched. This CDR3 region has 14 residues. CDR1 is LGHDT, CDR2 YNNKEL, per germline (reference sequence). CDR3 sequence: CASSQAGGSYEQYF. CDR3 nucleotide sequence: TGTGCCAGCAGCCAAGCAGGGGGTAGCTACGAGCAGTACTTC.